The clone carrying this T cell receptor (beta chain) was recorded many times. The antigen remains undetermined. The data belong to a study of T-cell memory formation after mild COVID-19. Study background: TCR clusters largely stayed donor specific.

A single record per CDR3 protein comes from TCRdb applying MiXCR to the 5' RACE reads. The repertoire holds 100,000 to 150,000 distinct CDR3 sequences, with about a sixth as singletons. V was pared by 5 bases and J by 6 bases, with 13 bases of the junction left unmatched. The CDR3 has 16 amino acids. Germline values: CDR1 SGHRS, CDR2 YFSETQ. Overall study findings and caveats: Whether second-wave clones peaking at day 37 were SARS-CoV-2 specific went unconfirmed.

V and J are TRBV5-1 and TRBJ1-1, with 10 bases fitting TRBD1. Material for sequencing was PBMCs or a T cell subset sorted from them (not recorded which). The source is a man between 18 and 29 years old who had mild COVID-19 (a few samples of this study predate the infection). Cell type and time point are not known. The CDR3 spells CASRNWIRQGAPEAFF. The CDR3 DNA is TGCGCCAGCAGGAATTGGATTCGACAGGGGGCCCCTGAAGCTTTCTTT.